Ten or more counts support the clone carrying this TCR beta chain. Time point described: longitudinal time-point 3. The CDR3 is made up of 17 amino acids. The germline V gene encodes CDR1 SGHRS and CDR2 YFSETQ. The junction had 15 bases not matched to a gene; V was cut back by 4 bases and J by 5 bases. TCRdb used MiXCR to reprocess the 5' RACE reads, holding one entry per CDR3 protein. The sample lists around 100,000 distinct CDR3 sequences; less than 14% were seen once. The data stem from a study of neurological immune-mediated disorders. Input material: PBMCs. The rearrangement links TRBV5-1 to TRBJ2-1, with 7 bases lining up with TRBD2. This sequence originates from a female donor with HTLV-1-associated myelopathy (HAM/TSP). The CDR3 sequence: CASSLPTLAEHNNEQFF. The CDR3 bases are TGCGCCAGCAGCCTTCCGACCCTAGCGGAACACAACAATGAGCAGTTCTTC.